This T cell receptor beta chain came from a study of blood T cell repertoires in COVID-19. Across the whole study: From the United States, Italy and Spain came samples of acute and convalescent COVID-19. From T cells, B-cell-depleted T cells, or PBMCs came the material, which was cDNA or gDNA.

This clone came up a few times. The authors' processing: Reference gene primer amplification yielded estimated nucleated cell counts. Profiling relied on immunoSEQ multiplex PCR, and the TCRdb table lists in-frame clones only, not all of them. Clone size and V and J calls were adopted from that table, with D and trimming inferred from the DNA. The data show 200,000 to 300,000 clones, around 87% seen once. Sequencing was done on a sample of peripheral blood. The sequence came from a woman in her 50s with acute or convalescent COVID-19.

The CDR3 sequence is CASIGLAGGPGDTQYF. CDR3 in DNA: TGTGCCAGCATAGGACTAGCGGGAGGGCCCGGGGATACGCAGTATTTT. The rearrangement uses TRBV5-6 and TRBJ2-3; 15 positions match TRBD2. The junction had 8 bases not matched to a gene; V was cut back by 6 bases and J by 6 bases. The CDR3 covers 16 residues. Germline CDR1 reads SGHDT; CDR2 reads YYEEEE.